The present T cell receptor beta chain was sequenced within a study of T cell responses to AZD1222 COVID-19 vaccine. Study findings and constraints: Donors, mostly white British, included more females; clonal diversity was possibly underestimated.

Sequencing was performed with immunoSEQ multiplex PCR; in TCRdb, only in-frame clones are kept and a portion is missing. Here the sample spans about 110,000 clones, roughly 90% being singletons. Regarding this clone: Its antigen is still unknown.

The specimen was peripheral blood, collected 28 days after the second AZD1222 dose. This TCR derives from an adult who received the AZD1222 COVID-19 vaccine.

The CDR3 DNA follows: TGTGCCAGTAGTATCCAGCGGAATTCACCCCTCCACTTT. It yields the protein CASSIQRNSPLHF. The chain joins TRBV19 to TRBJ1-6, with D hard to call. The V gene's germline CDR1 is LNHDA and CDR2 SQIVND (reference sequence). The CDR3 sequence is 13 residues long. Trimming removed 3 bases from V and 7 bases from J, with 7 bases in between.